The sequence of this T cell receptor (beta chain) was determined in a study of response to subunit inactivated influenza vaccine. Germline-derived CDR1 and CDR2 are SEHNR and FQNEAQ (reference sequence). Between the trimmed V and J ends, which lost 3 bases and 4 bases, there was a span of 14 bases. The CDR3 is made up of 15 amino acids. This clonotype occurred many times. From the RT-PCR reads, TCRdb called clonotypes with MiXCR, one entry per CDR3 protein. This sample has 150,000 to 200,000 distinct CDR3 sequences, with about an eighth found just once. These records were also assigned to another study, of T cells expressing NK-cell markers. This second study says: In generating TCR beta cDNA, 5'RACE template switching with UMIs was used.

The material sequenced was CD8+ T cells sorted from PBMCs, taken 11 to 12 days after vaccination. The J gene is TRBJ2-3, the V gene TRBV7-9, with TRBD1 as a possible D gene (7 bases). The receptor was isolated from a man in his forties or fifties who received an inactivated influenza vaccine. The CDR3 protein is CASSFGGGEADTQYF. The CDR3 region has the DNA TGTGCCAGCAGCTTTGGAGGGGGCGAGGCAGATACGCAGTATTTT.